The T cell receptor beta chain under discussion was sequenced for a study of identical twins. Study results and caveats: Within beta out-of-frame sequences, the excess sharing observed between twins was weaker.

Ten or more counts support this clonotype. Its antigen is as yet unknown. The CDR3 is made up of 18 amino acids. Germline CDR1 is DFQATT and CDR2 is SNEGSKA (reference sequence). V was pared by 2 bases and J by 8 bases, with 14 bases of the junction left unmatched. TCRdb reprocessed the 5' RACE reads with MiXCR, giving one entry per CDR3 protein. The sample yields 640,000 or so distinct CDR3 sequences, around 6% seen once. V gene TRBV20-1 combines with J gene TRBJ2-1, with 14 nucleotides matching TRBD2. This clonotype was sampled from a man between 18 and 35 years old in good health. The sequenced sample consisted of naive T cells sorted from blood. CDR3 protein: CSARFLGVGLAGAHEQFF. CDR3 sequence (DNA): TGCAGTGCTAGATTCCTGGGCGTGGGACTAGCGGGAGCGCATGAGCAGTTCTTC.